This T cell receptor beta chain was identified during a study of tumor T cells in aggressive B-cell lymphoma. V was shortened by 6 bases and J by 6 bases, with 22 bases between the two germline ends. In germline, CDR1 is SGDLS, CDR2 YYNGEE. This CDR3 has 16 amino acids. Data came from immunoSEQ multiplex PCR; TCRdb stores just in-frame clones and leaves some out. The sample records approximately 6,600 clones, nearly 90% being singletons. Of note for this clone: Other DNA sequences within the sample encode an identical CDR3.

The V and J genes are TRBV9 and TRBJ2-1; D is possibly TRBD1 (6 bases). The receptor comes from an adult with diffuse large B cell lymphoma. Some clones in this sample may be carry-over from other donors' samples. Sequencing was performed on tumor tissue. The CDR3 here is CASTRGGEHRANEQFF. The DNA of the CDR3 is TGTGCCAGCACCAGAGGGGGAGAACACAGGGCCAATGAGCAGTTCTTC.